These 29 T cell receptor beta chains came from one sample sequenced in a study of blood T cell repertoires in COVID-19. Sequencing was performed with immunoSEQ multiplex PCR; in TCRdb, only in-frame clones are kept and a portion is missing. Among 50,000 to 55,000 clones, about 83% were seen once, and the ten largest hold more than 3.5%. The sample consisted of peripheral blood. The origin of the receptors is a man between 45 and 60 years old with acute or convalescent COVID-19.

This sequence joins TRBV5-1 and TRBJ2-2; D not resolved. Trimming removed 0 bases from V and 7 bases from J, with 10 bases in between. This CDR3 contains 14 residues. CDR1 and CDR2 from the germline V gene are SGHRS and YFSETQ. Here the CDR3 DNA reads TGCGCCAGCAGCTTGGCTACTTTGATCGGGGAGCTGTTTTTT. It translates to CASSLATLIGELFF.

This chain links TRBV3-1 (or the pseudogene TRBV3-2) with TRBJ2-3, with TRBD1 as a possible D gene (5 bases). The V end was cut by 6 bases, the J end by 4 bases, with 11 bases between. CDR3 length equals 13 residues. Germline loops: CDR1 LGHDT, CDR2 YNNKEL (reference sequence). Written as DNA, the CDR3 is TGTGCCAGCAGTCACCCAGGGCCAGATACGCAGTATTTT. Its translation: CASSHPGPDTQYF.

This clone occurred a few times. CDR3: CASSEDGDTTEAFF. The CDR3 DNA follows: TGTGCCAGCAGTGAGGATGGGGACACAACTGAAGCTTTCTTT. V usage is TRBV6-4 and J usage is TRBJ1-1, with D maybe TRBD1 (6 bases). CDR1 is MRHNA and CDR2 is SNTAGT in the germline V gene. There are 14 residues in the CDR3. V lost 3 bases, J lost 5 bases, and 13 bases lay in between.

This chain uses TRBV19 with TRBJ2-4; perhaps TRBD2 as D (6 bases). Per the germline V gene, CDR1 is LNHDA and CDR2 is SQIVND (reference sequence). The CDR3 is made up of 16 amino acids. Trimming shortened V by 6 bases and J by 5 bases, and 20 bases separated the two germline ends. The chain's CDR3 is CASRGSRGTKENIQYF. CDR3 nucleotide sequence: TGTGCCAGTAGGGGGTCTCGGGGGACCAAGGAAAACATTCAGTACTTC. Using reference TRBV19 and TRBJ2-4 for the parts outside the CDR3, the full variable domain is DGGITQSPKYLFRKEGQNVTLSCEQNLNHDAMYWYRQDPGQGLRLIYYSQIVNDFQKGDIAEGYSVSREKKESFPLTVTSAQKNPTAFYLCASRGSRGTKENIQYFGAGTRLSVL.

The chain recombines TRBV2 with TRBJ1-1, with D hard to call. V lost 6 bases to trimming and J lost 0 bases, with 8 bases between them. The V gene's germline CDR1 is SNHLY and CDR2 FYNNEI. CDR3 length: 13 residues. CDR3: CASRTVMNTEAFF. The CDR3 coding sequence is TGTGCCAGCAGAACGGTCATGAACACTGAAGCTTTCTTT.

The chain has TRBV18 and TRBJ1-2; D call uncertain. Germline values: CDR1 KGHSH, CDR2 LQKENI. Trimming shortened V by 6 bases and J by 0 bases, and 11 bases separated the two germline ends. The CDR3 consists of 14 residues. For the CDR3, the DNA is TGTGCCAGCTCGTCCCTGGCTCCTAACTATGGCTACACCTTC. Its protein product is CASSSLAPNYGYTF. The complete variable domain, with remaining parts taken from reference TRBV18 and TRBJ1-2, reads NAGVMQNPRHLVRRRGQEARLRCSPMKGHSHVYWYRQLPEEGLKFMVYLQKENIIDESGMPKERFSAEFPKEGPSILRIQQVVRGDSAAYFCASSSLAPNYGYTFGSGTRLTVV.

The CDR3 sequence: CASSELAGAGANVLTF. Written as DNA, the CDR3 is TGTGCCAGCAGTGAATTGGCGGGGGCTGGGGCCAACGTCCTGACTTTC. The chain links TRBV2 to TRBJ2-6; TRBD2 aligns across 7 bases. Trimming took 2 bases from V and 2 from J; bases not matched to a gene: 3. This CDR3 spans 16 amino acids. In germline, CDR1 is SNHLY, CDR2 FYNNEI. The variable domain in full, with the rest retrieved from reference TRBV2 and TRBJ2-6, is EPEVTQTPSHQVTQMGQEVILRCVPISNHLYFYWYRQILGQKVEFLVSFYNNEISEKSEIFDDQFSVERPDGSNFTLKIRSTKLEDSAMYFCASSELAGAGANVLTFGAGSRLTVL.

This clone was seen just once. The chain combines TRBV5-6 with TRBJ2-4, with 9 bases aligning to TRBD1. The germline V gene encodes CDR1 SGHDT and CDR2 YYEEEE. CDR3 length: 17 residues. The trim removed 1 base at V and 4 bases at J, leaving 9 bases unmatched. The CDR3 here is CASSLLTGTGLKNIQYF. In nucleotides, the CDR3 is TGTGCCAGCAGCTTGCTGACGGGGACAGGGTTAAAAAACATTCAGTACTTC. Variable domain in full (rest from reference TRBV5-6 and TRBJ2-4): DAGVTQSPTHLIKTRGQQVTLRCSPKSGHDTVSWYQQALGQGPQFIFQYYEEEERQRGNFPDRFSGHQFPNYSSELNVNALLLGDSALYLCASSLLTGTGLKNIQYFGAGTRLSVL.

The gene calls are TRBV7-6 and TRBJ1-6; D is possibly TRBD1 (5 bases). CDR1 is SGHVS and CDR2 is FNYEAQ in the germline V gene. The CDR3 runs to 17 residues. V shed 1 base and J shed 7 bases, with 17 bases lying between them. This CDR3 is CASSLDSGQGPNSPLHF. CDR3 sequence (DNA): TGTGCCAGCAGCTTAGATTCCGGGCAGGGTCCCAATTCACCCCTCCACTTT.

This chain uses TRBV6-4 with TRBJ2-7, with D perhaps matching TRBD2 (5 bases). The CDR3 consists of 13 residues. V dropped 11 bases and J dropped 6 bases, with 20 bases sitting between them. CDR1 is MRHNA and CDR2 is SNTAGT in the germline V gene. CDR3 sequence (DNA): TGTGCCTGCGCCAAGACCTACGGAGGCGAGCAGTACTTC. Amino acids: CACAKTYGGEQYF.

The chain links TRBV3-1 (or the pseudogene TRBV3-2) to TRBJ2-5, with TRBD2 matching over 10 bases. CDR1 and CDR2 from the germline V gene are LGHDT and YNNKEL (reference sequence). After removal of 8 bases from V and 3 bases from J, the junction contained 6 bases not matched to a gene. The CDR3 runs to 14 residues. This chain's CDR3 is CASALAGGEETQYF. The CDR3, as DNA: TGTGCCAGCGCATTAGCGGGGGGCGAAGAGACCCAGTACTTC.

The chain combines TRBV12-5 with TRBJ2-5; 10 nucleotides line up with TRBD1. The trim removed 1 base at V and 5 bases at J, leaving 4 bases unmatched. The CDR3 loop spans 15 amino acids. Per the germline V gene, CDR1 is LGHNT and CDR2 is FRNRAP. The CDR3: CASGLEGTGDETQYF. The CDR3 region has the DNA TGTGCTAGTGGTTTGGAGGGGACAGGGGATGAGACCCAGTACTTC.

The rearrangement uses TRBV10-2 and TRBJ1-5, with 9 bases lining up with TRBD1. This CDR3 is 16 amino acids long. V lost 1 base to trimming and J lost 7 bases; unmatched junction nucleotides: 8. Germline loops: CDR1 WSHSY, CDR2 SAAADI. The CDR3 coding sequence is TGCGCCAGCAGTGAGTTAACGGACAGGGGATACCAGCCCCAGCATTTT. Its translation: CASSELTDRGYQPQHF.

V usage is TRBV28 and J usage is TRBJ2-5; 9 bases line up with TRBD1. Germline V lookup: CDR1 MDHEN, CDR2 SYDVKM. This CDR3 is built from 17 residues. Trimming at V came to 4 bases and at J to 2 bases, leaving 11 bases not matched to a gene. CDR3 coding DNA: TGTGCCAGCAGTTCGAAGGGACAGGGCTTTTGGCAAGAGACCCAGTACTTC. As protein: CASSSKGQGFWQETQYF.

This chain links TRBV19 with TRBJ1-3, with a weak D call TRBD1 (5 bases). The CDR3 loop spans 13 amino acids. V was trimmed by 8 bases and J by 0 bases, leaving 8 bases between them. CDR1 and CDR2 from the germline V gene are LNHDA and SQIVND (reference sequence). The CDR3 nucleotides are TGTGCCAGTGCCAGGGTCTCTGGAAACACCATATATTTT. It translates to CASARVSGNTIYF.

The gene calls are TRBV28 and TRBJ1-2, with TRBD1 matching 10 bases. The CDR3 is 16 amino acids. J lost 2 bases, V lost 6 bases, and 9 bases had no gene match. Germline V gene data show CDR1 as MDHEN and CDR2 as SYDVKM. CDR3 in DNA: TGTGCCAGCAGCCTCGACAGGGGGCTGGTAAACTATGGCTACACCTTC. It specifies CASSLDRGLVNYGYTF.

The V and J genes are TRBV24-1 and TRBJ2-1; a weak D match, TRBD1 (5 bases). Trimming cost V 3 bases and J 7 bases, with 18 bases left between them. Germline V CDR1 and CDR2: KGHDR, SFDVKD. The CDR3 is 16 residues long. CDR3 protein: CATSDTDRAFMNEQFF. The CDR3, as DNA: TGTGCCACCAGTGATACCGACAGAGCATTCATGAATGAGCAGTTCTTC.

This chain joins TRBV28 and TRBJ1-6; D uncertain. Germline lookup yields CDR1 MDHEN and CDR2 SYDVKM. V lost 6 bases to trimming and J lost 1 base, with 13 bases between them. This CDR3 spans 16 amino acids. This chain's CDR3 is CASRHTRGSYNSPLHF. The CDR3 DNA reads TGTGCCAGCAGACATACACGAGGGTCCTATAATTCACCCCTCCACTTT. The entire variable domain, with the rest obtained from reference TRBV28 and TRBJ1-6, is as follows: DVKVTQSSRYLVKRTGEKVFLECVQDMDHENMFWYRQDPGLGLRLIYFSYDVKMKEKGDIPEGYSVSREKKERFSLILESASTNQTSMYLCASRHTRGSYNSPLHFGNGTRLTVT.

This rearrangement joins TRBV2 to TRBJ2-7; D may be TRBD2 (6 bases). Germline CDR1 and CDR2: SNHLY and FYNNEI. V was pared by 6 bases and J by 12 bases, with 15 bases between. The CDR3 consists of 11 residues. CDR3 sequence reads: CASSPREIMYF. The CDR3 DNA reads TGTGCCAGCAGCCCACGGGAGATAATGTACTTC.

J is TRBJ1-1 and V is TRBV29-1; D call uncertain. The germline V and J ends were trimmed by 7 bases and 1 base, with 13 bases remaining between them. This CDR3 region has 13 residues. The germline CDR1 and CDR2 sequences are SQVTM and ANQGSEA. CDR3 bases: TGCAGCGCGTTCAGCCGGGGGAACACTGAAGCTTTCTTT. It specifies CSAFSRGNTEAFF.

CDR3 in DNA: TGTGCCACCAGCAGAACCGGGACTAGTTTCAATGAGCAGTTCTTC. This translates into CATSRTGTSFNEQFF. V gene TRBV15 combines with J gene TRBJ2-1; 8 nucleotides match TRBD2. Per germline, CDR1 LNHNV and CDR2 YYDKDF (reference sequence). CDR3 length equals 15 residues. V shed 2 bases and J 6 bases; nucleotides not matched to a gene: 6.

The rearrangement links TRBV11-2 to TRBJ2-1, with TRBD2 matching over 10 bases. V was pared by 5 bases and J by 8 bases, with 6 bases of the junction left unmatched. There are 14 residues in the CDR3. In germline, CDR1 is SGHAT, CDR2 FQNNGV. The CDR3 DNA sequence: TGTGCCAGCAGCGCTGCTAGCGGGAGTTATGAGCAGTTCTTC. Translated, it gives CASSAASGSYEQFF.

The rearrangement joins TRBV9 to TRBJ1-5; D is possibly TRBD1 (6 bases). Trimming removed 4 bases from V and 0 bases from J, with 8 bases in between. CDR3 length equals 14 residues. CDR1 is SGDLS, CDR2 YYNGEE, per germline. CDR3 sequence: CASSRTDSNQPQHF. CDR3 bases: TGTGCCAGCAGCCGGACAGATAGCAATCAGCCCCAGCATTTT. The full variable domain, its missing parts supplied by reference TRBV9 and TRBJ1-5, is DSGVTQTPKHLITATGQRVTLRCSPRSGDLSVYWYQQSLDQGLQFLIQYYNGEERAKGNILERFSAQQFPDLHSELNLSSLELGDSALYFCASSRTDSNQPQHFGDGTRLSIL.

This rearrangement joins TRBV12-3 or TRBV12-4 to TRBJ1-1; tentative D call: TRBD1 (6 bases). CDR3 size: 13 residues. The CDR3 loop reads CANRQVGNTEAFF. DNA of the CDR3: TGTGCAAACCGACAGGTTGGGAACACTGAAGCTTTCTTT.

V and J are TRBV7-8 and TRBJ2-7; TRBD1 aligns across 10 bases. Germline V gene sequence: CDR1 SGHVS, CDR2 FQNEAQ. J gave up 3 bases and V 5 bases, and 7 bases lay outside the gene matches. The CDR3 totals 15 residues. CDR3 residues: CASSGGGTGDYEQYF. CDR3 sequence (DNA): TGTGCCAGCAGCGGAGGGGGGACAGGGGACTACGAGCAGTACTTC.

V is TRBV2 and J is TRBJ2-4; 7 nucleotides match TRBD1. This CDR3 region has 16 residues. Germline CDR1 is SNHLY and CDR2 is FYNNEI. V shed 2 bases and J 1 base; nucleotides not matched to a gene: 5. CDR3 amino acids: CASSENRGSAKNIQYF. In DNA form, the CDR3 reads TGTGCCAGCAGTGAAAACAGGGGATCGGCCAAAAACATTCAGTACTTC.

The chain joins TRBV29-1 to TRBJ2-3; 9 bases fit TRBD2. Trimming cost V 4 bases and J 6 bases; bases outside gene matches: 8. In germline, CDR1 is SQVTM, CDR2 ANQGSEA. The CDR3 covers 14 residues. CDR3 residues: CSVAGGGAIDTQYF. The CDR3 bases are TGCAGCGTTGCGGGCGGGGGGGCTATCGATACGCAGTATTTT.

This clone was seen a few times. The gene calls are TRBV5-1 and TRBJ2-7; possible D gene TRBD2, 6 bases. The germline V and J ends were trimmed by 4 bases and 4 bases, with 9 bases remaining between them. CDR3 length: 12 residues. CDR1 and CDR2 (germline): SGHRS, YFSETQ. The CDR3 sequence is CASSPSVYEQYF. The CDR3 DNA is TGCGCCAGCAGCCCTAGCGTATACGAGCAGTACTTC.

This clone was seen a few times. The chain links TRBV9 to TRBJ2-7; 8 bases fit TRBD2. J was trimmed by 0 bases and V by 1 base; bases with no gene match: 3. The germline V gene encodes CDR1 SGDLS and CDR2 YYNGEE. The CDR3 has 15 residues. The CDR3 DNA reads as TGTGCCAGCAGCGTATCCGGGACTAGCTCCTACGAGCAGTACTTC. Translated, it gives CASSVSGTSSYEQYF.